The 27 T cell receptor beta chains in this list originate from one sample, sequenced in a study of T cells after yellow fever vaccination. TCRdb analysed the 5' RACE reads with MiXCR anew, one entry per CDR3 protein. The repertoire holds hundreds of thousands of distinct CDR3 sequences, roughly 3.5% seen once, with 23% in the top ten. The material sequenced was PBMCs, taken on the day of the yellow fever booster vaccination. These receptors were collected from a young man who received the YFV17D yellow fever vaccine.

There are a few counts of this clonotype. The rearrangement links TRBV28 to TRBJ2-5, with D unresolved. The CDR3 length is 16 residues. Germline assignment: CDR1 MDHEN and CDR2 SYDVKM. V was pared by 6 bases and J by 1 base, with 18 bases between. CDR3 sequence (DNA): TGTGCCAGCAGCTTTTGGACGGAATCCCTCCAAGAGACCCAGTACTTC. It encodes CASSFWTESLQETQYF. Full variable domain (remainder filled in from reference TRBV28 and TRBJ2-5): DVKVTQSSRYLVKRTGEKVFLECVQDMDHENMFWYRQDPGLGLRLIYFSYDVKMKEKGDIPEGYSVSREKKERFSLILESASTNQTSMYLCASSFWTESLQETQYFGPGTRLLVL.

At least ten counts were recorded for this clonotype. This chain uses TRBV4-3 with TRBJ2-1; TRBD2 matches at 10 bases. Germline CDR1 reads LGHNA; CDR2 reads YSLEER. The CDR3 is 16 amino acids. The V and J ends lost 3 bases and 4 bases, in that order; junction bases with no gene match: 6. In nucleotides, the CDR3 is TGCGCCAGCAGCCATACTCTAGCGGGGGTTTACAATGAGCAGTTCTTC. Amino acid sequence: CASSHTLAGVYNEQFF.

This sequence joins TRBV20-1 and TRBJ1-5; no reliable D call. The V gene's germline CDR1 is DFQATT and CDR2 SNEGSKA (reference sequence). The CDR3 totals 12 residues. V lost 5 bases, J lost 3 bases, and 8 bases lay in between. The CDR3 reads CSAAGYNQPQHF. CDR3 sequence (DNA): TGCAGTGCTGCAGGTTACAATCAGCCCCAGCATTTT.

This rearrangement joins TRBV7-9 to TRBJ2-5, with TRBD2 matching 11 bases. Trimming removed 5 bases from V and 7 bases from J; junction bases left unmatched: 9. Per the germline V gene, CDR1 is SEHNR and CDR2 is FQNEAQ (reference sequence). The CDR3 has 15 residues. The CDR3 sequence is CASSPSGGPRGTQYF. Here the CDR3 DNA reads TGTGCCAGCAGCCCTAGCGGGGGGCCTCGGGGGACCCAGTACTTC.

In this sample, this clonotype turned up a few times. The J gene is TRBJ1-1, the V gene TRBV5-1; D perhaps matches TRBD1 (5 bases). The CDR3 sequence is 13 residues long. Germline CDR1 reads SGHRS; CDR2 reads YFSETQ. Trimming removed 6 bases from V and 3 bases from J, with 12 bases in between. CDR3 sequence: CASTGGVYTEAFF. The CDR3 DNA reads TGCGCCAGCACCGGAGGGGTTTACACTGAAGCTTTCTTT.

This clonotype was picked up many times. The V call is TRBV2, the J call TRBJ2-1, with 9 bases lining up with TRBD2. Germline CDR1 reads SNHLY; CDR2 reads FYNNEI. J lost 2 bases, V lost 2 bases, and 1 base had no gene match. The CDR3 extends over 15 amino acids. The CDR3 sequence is CASSESSGAYNEQFF. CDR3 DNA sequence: TGTGCCAGCAGTGAATCTAGCGGGGCCTACAATGAGCAGTTCTTC.

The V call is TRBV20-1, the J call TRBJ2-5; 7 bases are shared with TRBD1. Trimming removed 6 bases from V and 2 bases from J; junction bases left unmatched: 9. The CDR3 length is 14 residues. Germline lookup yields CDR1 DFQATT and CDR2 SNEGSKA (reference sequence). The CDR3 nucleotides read TGCAGTGCCGAAGTCCGGGACAGACAAGAGACCCAGTACTTC. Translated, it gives CSAEVRDRQETQYF.

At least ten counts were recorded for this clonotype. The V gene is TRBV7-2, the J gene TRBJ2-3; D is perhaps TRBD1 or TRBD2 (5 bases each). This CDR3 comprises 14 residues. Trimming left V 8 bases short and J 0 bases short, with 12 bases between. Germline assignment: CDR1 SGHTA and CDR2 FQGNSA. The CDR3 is CASLQGASTDTQYF. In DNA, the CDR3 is TGTGCCAGCCTCCAGGGAGCTAGCACAGATACGCAGTATTTT. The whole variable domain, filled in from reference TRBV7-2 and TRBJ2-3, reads GAGVSQSPSNKVTEKGKDVELRCDPISGHTALYWYRQSLGQGLEFLIYFQGNSAPDKSGLPSDRFSAERTGGSVSTLTIQRTQQEDSAVYLCASLQGASTDTQYFGPGTRLTVL.

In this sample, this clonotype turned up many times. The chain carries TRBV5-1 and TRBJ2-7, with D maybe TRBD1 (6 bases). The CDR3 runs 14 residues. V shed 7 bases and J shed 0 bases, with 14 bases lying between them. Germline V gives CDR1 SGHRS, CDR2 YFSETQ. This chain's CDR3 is CASRGGFSSYEQYF. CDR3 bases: TGCGCCAGCCGAGGGGGTTTTAGCTCCTACGAGCAGTACTTC. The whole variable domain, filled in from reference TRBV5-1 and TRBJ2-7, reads KAGVTQTPRYLIKTRGQQVTLSCSPISGHRSVSWYQQTPGQGLQFLFEYFSETQRNKGNFPGRFSGRQFSNSRSEMNVSTLELGDSALYLCASRGGFSSYEQYFGPGTRLTVT.

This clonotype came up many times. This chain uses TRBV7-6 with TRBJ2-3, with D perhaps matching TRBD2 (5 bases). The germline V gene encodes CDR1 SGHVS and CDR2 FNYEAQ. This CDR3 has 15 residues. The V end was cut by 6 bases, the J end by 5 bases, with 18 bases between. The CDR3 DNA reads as TGTGCCAGCAGTCCCACTAGGGCCTCAGGAGATACGCAGTATTTT. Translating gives CASSPTRASGDTQYF.

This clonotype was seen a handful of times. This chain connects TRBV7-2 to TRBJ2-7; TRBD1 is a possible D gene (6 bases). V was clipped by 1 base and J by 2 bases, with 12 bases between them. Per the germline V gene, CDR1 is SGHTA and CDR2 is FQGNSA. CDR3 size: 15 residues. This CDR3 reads CASSLVPQGPYEQYF. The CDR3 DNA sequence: TGTGCCAGCAGCTTAGTCCCCCAGGGGCCCTACGAGCAGTACTTC. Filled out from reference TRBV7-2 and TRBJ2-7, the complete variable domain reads GAGVSQSPSNKVTEKGKDVELRCDPISGHTALYWYRQSLGQGLEFLIYFQGNSAPDKSGLPSDRFSAERTGGSVSTLTIQRTQQEDSAVYLCASSLVPQGPYEQYFGPGTRLTVT.

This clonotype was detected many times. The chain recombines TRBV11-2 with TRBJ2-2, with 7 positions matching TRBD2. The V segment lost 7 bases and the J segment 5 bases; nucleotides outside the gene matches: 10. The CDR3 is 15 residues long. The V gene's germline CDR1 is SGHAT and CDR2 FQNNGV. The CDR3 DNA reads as TGTGCCAGCACTAGCGGCATAGATACTACCGGGGAGCTGTTTTTT. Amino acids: CASTSGIDTTGELFF.

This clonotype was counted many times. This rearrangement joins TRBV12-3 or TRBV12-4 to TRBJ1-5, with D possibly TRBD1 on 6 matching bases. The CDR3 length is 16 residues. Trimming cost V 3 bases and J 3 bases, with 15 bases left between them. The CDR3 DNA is TGTGCCAGCAGTTTCGGTGGTGGACAGTTCAATCAGCCCCAGCATTTT. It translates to CASSFGGGQFNQPQHF.

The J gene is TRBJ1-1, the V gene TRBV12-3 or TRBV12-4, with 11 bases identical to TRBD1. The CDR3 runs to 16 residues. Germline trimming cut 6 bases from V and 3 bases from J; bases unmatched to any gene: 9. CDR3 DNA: TGTGCCAGCAGCCATTTTCCGGGACAGGGGGACACTGAAGCTTTCTTT. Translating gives CASSHFPGQGDTEAFF.

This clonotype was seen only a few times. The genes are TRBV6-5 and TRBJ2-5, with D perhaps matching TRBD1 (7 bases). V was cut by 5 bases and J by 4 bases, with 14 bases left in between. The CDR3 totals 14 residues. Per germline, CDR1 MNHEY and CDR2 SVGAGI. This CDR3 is CASSGRGRLETQYF. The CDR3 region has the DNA TGTGCCAGCAGTGGCAGGGGGAGGTTAGAGACCCAGTACTTC.

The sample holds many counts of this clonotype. CDR3 amino acids: CASSLQTSGLFTDTQYF. Written as DNA, the CDR3 is TGTGCCAGCAGCCTCCAAACTAGCGGGCTATTCACAGATACGCAGTATTTT. The V gene is TRBV11-2, the J gene TRBJ2-3; 9 nucleotides agree with TRBD2. This CDR3 has 17 residues. From germline, CDR1 is SGHAT and CDR2 FQNNGV. With V trimmed by 5 bases and J by 2 bases, 11 bases remained unmatched.

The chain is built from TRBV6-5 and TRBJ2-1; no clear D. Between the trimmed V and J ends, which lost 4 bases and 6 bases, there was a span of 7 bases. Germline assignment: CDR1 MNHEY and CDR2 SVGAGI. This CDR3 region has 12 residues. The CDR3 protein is CASSSDFNEQFF. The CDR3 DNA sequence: TGTGCCAGCAGTTCAGACTTCAATGAGCAGTTCTTC.

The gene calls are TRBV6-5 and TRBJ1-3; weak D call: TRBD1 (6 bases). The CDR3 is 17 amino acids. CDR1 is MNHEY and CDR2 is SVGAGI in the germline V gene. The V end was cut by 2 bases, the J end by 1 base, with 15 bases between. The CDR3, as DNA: TGTGCCAGCAGTTACGTTGGCAGGGGCGCGTCTGGAAACACCATATATTTT. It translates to CASSYVGRGASGNTIYF.

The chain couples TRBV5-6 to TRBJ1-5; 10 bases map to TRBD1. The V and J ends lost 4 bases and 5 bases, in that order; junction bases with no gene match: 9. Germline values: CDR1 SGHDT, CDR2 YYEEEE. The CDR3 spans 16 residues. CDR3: CASSRGTGDAYQPQHF. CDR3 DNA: TGTGCCAGCAGCCGAGGGACAGGGGATGCCTATCAGCCCCAGCATTTT.

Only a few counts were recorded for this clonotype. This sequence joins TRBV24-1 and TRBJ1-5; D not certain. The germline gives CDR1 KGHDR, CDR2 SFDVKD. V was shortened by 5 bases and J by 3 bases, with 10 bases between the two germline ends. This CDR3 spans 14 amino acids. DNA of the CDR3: TGTGCCACCAGTGGAGGGCCGTTCAATCAGCCCCAGCATTTT. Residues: CATSGGPFNQPQHF.

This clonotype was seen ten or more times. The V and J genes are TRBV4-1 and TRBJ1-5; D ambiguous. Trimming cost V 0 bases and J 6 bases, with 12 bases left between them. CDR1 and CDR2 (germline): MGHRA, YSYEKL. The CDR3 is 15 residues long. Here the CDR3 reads CASSQDRSGGQPQHF. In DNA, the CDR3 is TGCGCCAGCAGCCAAGATAGGTCGGGCGGTCAGCCCCAGCATTTT.

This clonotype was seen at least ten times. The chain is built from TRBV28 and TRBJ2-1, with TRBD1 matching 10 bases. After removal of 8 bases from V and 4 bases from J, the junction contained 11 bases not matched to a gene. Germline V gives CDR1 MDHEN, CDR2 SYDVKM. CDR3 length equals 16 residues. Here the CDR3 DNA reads TGTGCCAGCGAACCACGGGGGACAGGGGCTTACAATGAGCAGTTCTTC. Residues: CASEPRGTGAYNEQFF.

CDR3 in amino acids: CASSSRHAANTGELFF. The CDR3 DNA follows: TGTGCCAGCAGCTCCCGACACGCCGCGAACACCGGGGAGCTGTTTTTT. J is TRBJ2-2 and V is TRBV11-3; D is undetermined. Germline-derived CDR1 and CDR2 are SGHNT and YENEEA. The CDR3 runs 16 residues. Trimming removed 4 bases from V and 0 bases from J, with 12 bases in between.

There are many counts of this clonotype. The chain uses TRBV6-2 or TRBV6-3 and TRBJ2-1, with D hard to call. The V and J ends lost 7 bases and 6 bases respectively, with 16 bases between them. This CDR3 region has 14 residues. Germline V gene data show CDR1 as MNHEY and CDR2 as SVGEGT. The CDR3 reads CASTQLGRVNEQFF. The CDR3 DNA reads TGTGCCAGCACCCAATTAGGAAGGGTCAATGAGCAGTTCTTC.

The CDR3 sequence: CASSQAFSGANVLTF. For the CDR3, the DNA is TGTGCCAGCAGCCAAGCCTTTTCTGGGGCCAACGTCCTGACTTTC. The chain combines TRBV14 with TRBJ2-6; D is ambiguous. Germline CDR1 reads SGHDN; CDR2 reads FVKESK. The V and J ends lost 1 base and 1 base respectively, with 5 bases between them. There are 15 residues in the CDR3.

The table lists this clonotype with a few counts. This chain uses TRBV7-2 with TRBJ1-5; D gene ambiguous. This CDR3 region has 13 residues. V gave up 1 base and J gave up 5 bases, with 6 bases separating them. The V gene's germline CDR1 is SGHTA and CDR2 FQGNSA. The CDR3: CASSLVGHQPQHF. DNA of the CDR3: TGTGCCAGCAGCTTAGTCGGTCATCAGCCCCAGCATTTT. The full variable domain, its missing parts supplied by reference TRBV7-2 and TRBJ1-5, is GAGVSQSPSNKVTEKGKDVELRCDPISGHTALYWYRQSLGQGLEFLIYFQGNSAPDKSGLPSDRFSAERTGGSVSTLTIQRTQQEDSAVYLCASSLVGHQPQHFGDGTRLSIL.

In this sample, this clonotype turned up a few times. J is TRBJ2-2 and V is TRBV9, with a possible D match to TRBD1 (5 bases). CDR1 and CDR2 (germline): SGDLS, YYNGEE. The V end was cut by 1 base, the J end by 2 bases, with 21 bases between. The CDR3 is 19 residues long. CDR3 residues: CASSVFGRRTLLNTGELFF. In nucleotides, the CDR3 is TGTGCCAGCAGCGTATTTGGCAGGCGGACACTCCTAAACACCGGGGAGCTGTTTTTT.